These 13 T cell receptor beta chains originate from one sample sequenced in a study of cytomegalovirus exposure and HLA in healthy donors. Clones were sequenced by immunoSEQ multiplex PCR, and TCRdb holds only the in-frame ones, with some missing. The table records roughly 130,000 clones, approximately 84% of them present only once. The sequenced material came from PBMCs. These receptors all stem from a woman aged 25-40 years in good health and CMV-seronegative.

This clone was detected only a few times. V and J are TRBV9 and TRBJ2-3; 9 bases fit TRBD2. Germline trimming cut 2 bases from V and 3 bases from J; bases unmatched to any gene: 7. The length of the CDR3 is 16 residues. The V gene's germline CDR1 is SGDLS and CDR2 YYNGEE. The CDR3 sequence: CASSVAIAGVTDTQYF. CDR3 DNA: TGTGCCAGCAGCGTCGCCATAGCGGGGGTGACAGATACGCAGTATTTT. The variable domain in full, completed from reference TRBV9 and TRBJ2-3, reads DSGVTQTPKHLITATGQRVTLRCSPRSGDLSVYWYQQSLDQGLQFLIQYYNGEERAKGNILERFSAQQFPDLHSELNLSSLELGDSALYFCASSVAIAGVTDTQYFGPGTRLTVL.

The V call is TRBV7-2, the J call TRBJ1-1, with 8 bases fitting TRBD1. The germline V gene has CDR1 SGHTA and CDR2 FQGNSA. The V segment lost 5 bases and the J segment 4 bases; nucleotides outside the gene matches: 9. This CDR3 comprises 15 residues. The CDR3 loop reads CASSPWTGRITEAFF. CDR3 bases: TGTGCCAGCAGCCCGTGGACAGGGCGGATCACTGAAGCTTTCTTT.

This sequence joins TRBV28 and TRBJ2-7, with TRBD1 matching 9 bases. J lost 5 bases, V lost 2 bases, and 7 bases had no gene match. CDR1 MDHEN and CDR2 SYDVKM come from the germline V gene. The length of the CDR3 is 15 residues. This CDR3 reads CASSLPGTGYDEQYF. The CDR3 region has the DNA TGTGCCAGCAGTTTACCCGGGACAGGGTACGACGAGCAGTACTTC.

The gene calls are TRBV20-1 and TRBJ1-1; a weak D match, TRBD1 (6 bases). The CDR3 sequence is 11 residues long. The V and J ends lost 6 bases and 5 bases respectively, with 10 bases between them. Per germline, CDR1 DFQATT and CDR2 SNEGSKA (reference sequence). CDR3 sequence (DNA): TGCAGTGCCACCGACAGGACTGAAGCTTTCTTT. Protein: CSATDRTEAFF.

The chain links TRBV7-3 to TRBJ2-2, with 8 bases identical to TRBD2. The V and J ends lost 3 bases and 5 bases, in that order; junction bases with no gene match: 5. The CDR3 length is 15 residues. Germline values: CDR1 SGHTA, CDR2 FQGTGA. Here the CDR3 DNA reads TGTGCCAGCAGCTTGGCGGGCGGGGGGACCGGGGAGCTGTTTTTT. This translates into CASSLAGGGTGELFF.

The chain joins TRBV6-1 to TRBJ1-2; TRBD1 matches at 8 bases. Per germline, CDR1 MNHNS and CDR2 SASEGT. J lost 4 bases, V lost 5 bases, and 9 bases had no gene match. There are 15 residues in the CDR3. In DNA, the CDR3 is TGTGCCAGCAGTAAAACGGGACAGGAATTCTATGGCTACACCTTC. Its protein is CASSKTGQEFYGYTF.

DNA of the CDR3: TGTGCCAGCAGCCAAGATATTAGGACAGGGAAAACTGAAGCTTTCTTT. It translates to CASSQDIRTGKTEAFF. The chain couples TRBV14 to TRBJ1-1, with TRBD1 identical over 8 bases. V shed 0 bases and J 5 bases; nucleotides not matched to a gene: 8. Germline CDR1 SGHDN, CDR2 FVKESK. The CDR3 is made up of 16 amino acids.

This clone was observed a handful of times. V gene TRBV7-2 combines with J gene TRBJ2-7; TRBD2 agrees at 8 bases. Germline V gene sequence: CDR1 SGHTA, CDR2 FQGNSA. V was pared by 6 bases and J by 3 bases, with 10 bases of the junction left unmatched. This CDR3 has 15 residues. CDR3 DNA: TGTGCCAGCAGAGAGTTTAGCGGGGCAAGCTACGAGCAGTACTTC. Protein sequence: CASREFSGASYEQYF. The variable domain in full, completed from reference TRBV7-2 and TRBJ2-7, reads GAGVSQSPSNKVTEKGKDVELRCDPISGHTALYWYRQSLGQGLEFLIYFQGNSAPDKSGLPSDRFSAERTGGSVSTLTIQRTQQEDSAVYLCASREFSGASYEQYFGPGTRLTVT.

CDR3 region: CASSLDGEATFGGELFF. In DNA form, the CDR3 reads TGTGCCAGCAGCTTAGATGGGGAGGCGACCTTCGGCGGGGAGCTGTTTTTT. V gene TRBV11-2 combines with J gene TRBJ2-2; D may be TRBD2 (6 bases). Trimming removed 0 bases at V and 7 bases at J, with 18 bases between. Germline-derived CDR1 and CDR2 are SGHAT and FQNNGV. There are 17 residues in the CDR3.

This clone showed up just a few times. The CDR3 protein is CASSYSIGVDGYTF. Here the CDR3 DNA reads TGTGCCAGCAGTTACTCGATAGGGGTTGACGGCTACACCTTC. V gene TRBV6-5 combines with J gene TRBJ1-2; a possible D gene is TRBD1 (5 bases). Germline assignment: CDR1 MNHEY and CDR2 SVGAGI. The CDR3 consists of 14 residues. The V gene lost 0 bases and the J gene lost 8 bases, with 13 bases spanning the gap.

V is TRBV2 and J is TRBJ2-1; D possibly corresponds to TRBD2 (6 bases). CDR1 is SNHLY, CDR2 FYNNEI, per germline. The CDR3 runs 17 residues. The V end was cut by 7 bases, the J end by 0 bases, with 19 bases between. The CDR3 DNA reads as TGTGCCAGCAAGGCGGGAAACAGGCCGAGCTCCTACAATGAGCAGTTCTTC. Encoded protein: CASKAGNRPSSYNEQFF.

The CDR3 loop is CATLRGGFDGYTF. As DNA, the CDR3 is TGTGCCACCCTAAGGGGAGGGTTTGATGGCTACACCTTC. The chain links TRBV6-1 to TRBJ1-2; TRBD1 might be the D (5 bases). Trimming shortened V by 10 bases and J by 6 bases, and 18 bases separated the two germline ends. The CDR3 has 13 amino acids. Germline V gene sequence: CDR1 MNHNS, CDR2 SASEGT.

The V gene is TRBV5-4, the J gene TRBJ1-3, with D unresolved. This CDR3 contains 13 residues. Germline CDR1 SGHNT, CDR2 YYREEE (reference sequence). CDR3 in amino acids: CATASASGNTIYF. The CDR3 DNA reads TGTGCTACAGCCTCGGCCTCTGGAAACACCATATATTTT.